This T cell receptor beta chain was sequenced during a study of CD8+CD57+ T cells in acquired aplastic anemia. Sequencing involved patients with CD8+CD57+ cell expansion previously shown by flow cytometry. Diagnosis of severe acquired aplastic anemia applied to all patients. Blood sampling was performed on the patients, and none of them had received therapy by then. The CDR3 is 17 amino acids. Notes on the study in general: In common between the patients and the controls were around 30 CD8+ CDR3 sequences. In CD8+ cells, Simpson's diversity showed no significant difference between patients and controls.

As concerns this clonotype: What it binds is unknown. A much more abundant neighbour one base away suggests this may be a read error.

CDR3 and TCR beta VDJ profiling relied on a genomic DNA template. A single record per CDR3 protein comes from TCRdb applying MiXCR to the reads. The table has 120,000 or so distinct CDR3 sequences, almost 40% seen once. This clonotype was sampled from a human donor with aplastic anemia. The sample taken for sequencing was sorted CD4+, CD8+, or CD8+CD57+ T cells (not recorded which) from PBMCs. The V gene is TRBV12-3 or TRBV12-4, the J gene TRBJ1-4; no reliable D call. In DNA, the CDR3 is TGTGCCAGCAGCTCTAAGATAGGAGGGTCGGGTAATGAAAAACTGCTTTTT. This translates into CASSSKIGGSGNEKLLF.